This T cell receptor (beta chain) was profiled in a study of vaccination effects on CD4 cells after COVID-19. General study results and limits: Few convalescent patients were studied, and early post-infection samples were lacking. Late post-vaccination samples showed marked contraction of infection- and vaccine-induced clones.

Using viral peptide pools, the ViraFEST assay grew out antigen-specific CD4+ T cells prior to sequencing. It was after 10 days of culture that CD4+ T cells were isolated. Recipients of the vaccine had no prior SARS-CoV-2 infection and negative nucleocapsid antibodies. Cultures got half-medium changes with IL-2 on days 3 and 7. With regard to this clone: The antigen is undetermined.

V was pared by 5 bases and J by 6 bases, with 26 bases of the junction left unmatched. Germline lookup yields CDR1 MNHEY and CDR2 SMNVEV (reference sequence). The CDR3 contains 21 residues. Profiled with immunoSEQ multiplex PCR; TCRdb holds only in-frame clones, not every one. Of roughly 76,000 clones listed, roughly 74% were seen once; the top ten hold approximately 1.5%. The V and J genes are TRBV27 and TRBJ2-7; the match to TRBD2 covers 12 bases. The material sequenced was CD4+ T cells from PBMCs cultured with HCoV-229E spike peptides, taken before COVID-19 vaccination. The sequence derives from a human donor who received a COVID-19 vaccine. The CDR3 sequence: CASSTRTDSRPRLAGDFEQYV. CDR3 DNA: TGTGCCAGCAGTACACGGACAGACAGTAGACCAAGACTAGCGGGGGATTTCGAGCAGTACGTC.